A single sample is the source of the 2 T cell receptor beta chains below, sequenced in a study of shared clonotypes between healthy human individuals. The repertoire was sequenced with immunoSEQ multiplex PCR; TCRdb's copy has only in-frame clones and lacks some. This table has about 580,000 clones, 95% to 98% appearing once. Cells designated naive CD8 were CD45RO-negative and were positively selected for CCR7, with terminally differentiated effector memory CD45RA+ cells excluded. Input material: naive CD8+ T cells sorted from blood. These receptors were taken from a man aged 30 to 39 in good health.

This chain connects TRBV6-5 to TRBJ2-3; 7 bases map to TRBD2. J lost 3 bases, V lost 1 base, and 4 bases had no gene match. Germline V lookup: CDR1 MNHEY, CDR2 SVGAGI. The CDR3 is 15 amino acids. The CDR3 region has the DNA TGTGCCAGCAGTTACTACGCGGGAGCAACAGATACGCAGTATTTT. Its protein product is CASSYYAGATDTQYF.

The V and J genes are TRBV28 and TRBJ2-7; D gene uncertain. The CDR3 has 13 residues. The germline V gene has CDR1 MDHEN and CDR2 SYDVKM. V shed 2 bases and J shed 3 bases, with 8 bases lying between them. Here the CDR3 DNA reads TGTGCCAGCAGTTTAGCGGTGGGCTACGAGCAGTACTTC. Translating it yields CASSLAVGYEQYF.